This paragraph reports one TCR beta chain. Its antigen is not identified. This record comes from a study of cytomegalovirus exposure and HLA in healthy donors. Notes on the study in general: Most subjects had HLA-A and HLA-B alleles reportedly predicted accurately by TCR beta sequences.

It was with 60 Vbeta and 13 Jbeta primers that the PCR ran. Clones were sequenced by immunoSEQ multiplex PCR, and TCRdb holds only the in-frame ones, with some missing. The sample shows about 97,000 clones, 79% of them seen only once. Trimming cost V 5 bases and J 1 base, with 12 bases left between them. The CDR3 length is 14 residues. In germline, CDR1 is SGHRS, CDR2 YFSETQ. This chain joins TRBV5-1 and TRBJ1-1; TRBD1 might be the D (5 bases). This receptor was identified in a male donor in good health and CMV-seropositive. The sequencing sample was made of PBMCs. The CDR3 nucleotides are TGCGCCAGCAGGTTTGGGGCGGAGAACACTGAAGCTTTCTTT. Amino acid sequence: CASRFGAENTEAFF.